The following is a TCR beta chain sequence with its context. Its antigen remains unidentified. This sample was taken from a study of OX40 agonist ivuxolimab in advanced cancers. Study context: Those enrolled were 82.7% male, with a mean age of around 57 years and ages from roughly 23 to 79.

Only in-frame clones appear in the TCRdb table, and some are missing; sequencing was by immunoSEQ multiplex PCR. The sample includes tens of thousands of clones, approximately 85% of them seen just once. General study points: Within 6 weeks, CD4+ and CD8+ blood T cells expanded clonally at 0.1 to 3.0 mg/kg.

The receptor was isolated from an adult with an advanced solid tumor such as melanoma, head and neck, liver or kidney cancer. The starting material was CD4+ or CD8+ T cells sorted from blood, obtained in a trial of the OX40 agonist ivuxolimab.

The CDR3 region has the DNA TGTGCCAGCGGCGTGGGACAGGGTTCCATGAACACTGAAGCTTTCTTT. This encodes CASGVGQGSMNTEAFF. The genes are TRBV28 and TRBJ1-1; 9 bases agree with TRBD1. Trimming cost V 8 bases and J 0 bases; bases outside gene matches: 10. The V gene's germline CDR1 is MDHEN and CDR2 SYDVKM. This CDR3 is built from 16 residues.